Listed here are 21 T cell receptor beta chains from one sample, sequenced in a study of T cell changes during pregnancy in multiple sclerosis. This table comes from immunoSEQ multiplex PCR, and its TCRdb copy is limited to in-frame clones, with some not included. This sample carries tens of thousands of clones, around 90% of them seen once, and the ten largest clones take about 5.8%. The sequenced sample was CD8+ T cells from peripheral blood mononuclear cells, obtained before pregnancy. The receptors shown here come from a female donor with multiple sclerosis, enrolled in a pregnancy study.

DNA of the CDR3: TGTGCCAGCAGCGTTGGAACGGGACTCAACGTTCAGTATTTT. Translation: CASSVGTGLNVQYF. The V gene is TRBV13, the J gene TRBJ2-3; weak D call: TRBD2 (6 bases). The germline V gene has CDR1 PRHDT and CDR2 FYEKMQ (reference sequence). Trimming cost V 5 bases and J 12 bases, with 21 bases left between them. The CDR3 runs to 14 residues.

This chain links TRBV19 with TRBJ2-2; 9 bases are shared with TRBD2. The CDR3 contains 15 residues. Trimming cost V 3 bases and J 4 bases; bases outside gene matches: 3. From germline, CDR1 is LNHDA and CDR2 SQIVND (reference sequence). The CDR3: CASSMVAGVTGELFF. The CDR3 DNA sequence: TGTGCCAGTAGTATGGTAGCGGGGGTCACCGGGGAGCTGTTTTTT.

The chain is built from TRBV15 and TRBJ2-7, with 8 bases aligning to TRBD1. Germline CDR1 LNHNV, CDR2 YYDKDF (reference sequence). The CDR3 is 14 residues long. The V gene end was trimmed by 5 bases and the J gene end by 4 bases; junction bases not matched to a gene: 7. The CDR3: CATSRRDRLYEQYF. Written as DNA, the CDR3 is TGTGCCACCAGCCGCCGGGACAGGCTTTACGAGCAGTACTTC.

The chain couples TRBV19 to TRBJ1-1; maybe TRBD1 (6 bases). This CDR3 has 13 residues. Germline CDR1 is LNHDA and CDR2 is SQIVND (reference sequence). Trimming left V 10 bases short and J 2 bases short, with 14 bases between. The CDR3 coding sequence is TGTGCCACTCGCCCGGGGGGCAACACTGAAGCTTTCTTT. Amino acid sequence: CATRPGGNTEAFF.

This sequence joins TRBV2 and TRBJ1-5; 7 bases match TRBD1. Trimming cost V 6 bases and J 3 bases; bases outside gene matches: 2. Germline-derived CDR1 and CDR2 are SNHLY and FYNNEI. The CDR3 has 13 amino acids. The CDR3 loop is CASRGQTNQPQHF. CDR3 sequence (DNA): TGTGCCAGCAGGGGACAGACCAATCAGCCCCAGCATTTT.

J is TRBJ2-7 and V is TRBV5-4; 7 nucleotides align to TRBD1. In germline, CDR1 is SGHNT, CDR2 YYREEE (reference sequence). The trim removed 0 bases at V and 0 bases at J, leaving 3 bases unmatched. This CDR3 has 15 residues. CDR3 bases: TGTGCCAGCAGCTTGGGGGCAGGGGGCTCCTACGAGCAGTACTTC. As protein: CASSLGAGGSYEQYF.

The V and J genes are TRBV7-6 and TRBJ2-7; D uncertain. Germline V gives CDR1 SGHVS, CDR2 FNYEAQ. The CDR3 sequence is 14 residues long. V lost 2 bases and J 0 bases, leaving 8 bases between the germline ends. The CDR3 DNA reads TGTGCCAGCAGCTTACTTAAGAGCTCCTACGAGCAGTACTTC. Its translation: CASSLLKSSYEQYF.

The chain is built from TRBV2 and TRBJ2-7, with D maybe TRBD2 (6 bases). This CDR3 has 12 amino acids. From germline, CDR1 is SNHLY and CDR2 FYNNEI. V dropped 10 bases and J dropped 5 bases, with 15 bases sitting between them. CDR3 region: CATWVKRDEQYF. The CDR3 region has the DNA TGTGCCACGTGGGTGAAGCGGGACGAGCAGTACTTC.

The chain uses TRBV29-1 and TRBJ2-1, with 9 bases lining up with TRBD1. Germline V CDR1 and CDR2: SQVTM, ANQGSEA. The CDR3 sequence is 13 residues long. V was clipped by 4 bases and J by 9 bases; unmatched bases: 7. CDR3 sequence: CSVVGTGSIEQFF. In DNA, the CDR3 is TGCAGCGTTGTCGGGACAGGGTCGATTGAGCAGTTCTTC.

A few counts support this clone. The chain joins TRBV14 to TRBJ1-1; possibly TRBD1 for D (6 bases). The germline CDR1 and CDR2 sequences are SGHDN and FVKESK. This CDR3 spans 14 amino acids. The V end was cut by 4 bases, the J end by 2 bases, with 11 bases between. The CDR3 loop reads CASSPRDKNTEAFF. CDR3 DNA sequence: TGTGCCAGCAGCCCCCGGGACAAAAACACTGAAGCTTTCTTT.

This chain connects TRBV27 to TRBJ1-5; D gene uncertain. Trimming removed 4 bases at V and 7 bases at J, with 14 bases between. This CDR3 has 14 amino acids. Germline V gene lookup returns CDR1 MNHEY and CDR2 SMNVEV (reference sequence). The CDR3 nucleotides are TGTGCCAGCAGTTCTCAGATGGGCGACCAGCCCCAGCATTTT. Residues: CASSSQMGDQPQHF.

The chain carries TRBV6-5 and TRBJ1-4, with 8 bases lining up with TRBD1. This CDR3 has 13 residues. Germline-derived CDR1 and CDR2 are MNHEY and SVGAGI. The junction had 5 bases not matched to a gene; V was cut back by 7 bases and J by 7 bases. DNA for the CDR3: TGTGCCAGCACAGGGGGCGGTTTTGAAAAACTGTTTTTT. This encodes CASTGGGFEKLFF.

The rearrangement uses TRBV9 and TRBJ2-3; the D gene is possibly TRBD1 (6 bases). The V gene lost 4 bases and the J gene lost 6 bases, with 9 bases spanning the gap. CDR1 SGDLS and CDR2 YYNGEE come from the germline V gene. This CDR3 contains 12 residues. CDR3 protein: CASSLGQDTQYF. CDR3 nucleotides: TGTGCCAGCAGCCTCGGACAGGATACGCAGTATTTT.

The gene calls are TRBV19 and TRBJ2-5; no clear D gene. The CDR3 spans 14 residues. V was trimmed by 1 base and J by 1 base, leaving 7 bases between them. Germline CDR1 and CDR2: LNHDA and SQIVND (reference sequence). CDR3 region: CASSIGTTQETQYF. For the CDR3, the DNA is TGTGCCAGTAGTATAGGAACTACCCAAGAGACCCAGTACTTC.

CDR3 sequence reads: CASSSRLAGGTDTQYF. The CDR3 bases are TGTGCCAGCAGTTCCCGACTAGCGGGGGGCACAGATACGCAGTATTTT. The chain recombines TRBV2 with TRBJ2-3, with 12 positions matching TRBD2. Germline trimming cut 5 bases from V and 1 base from J; bases unmatched to any gene: 4. This CDR3 spans 16 amino acids. Germline CDR1 is SNHLY and CDR2 is FYNNEI.

The chain carries TRBV6-1 and TRBJ2-5; TRBD1 matches 7 bases. The CDR3 is 14 residues long. V shed 3 bases and J 2 bases; nucleotides not matched to a gene: 3. CDR1 is MNHNS and CDR2 is SASEGT in the germline V gene. The DNA of the CDR3 is TGTGCCAGCAGTGAGACAGGGTCGCAAGAGACCCAGTACTTC. Its protein product is CASSETGSQETQYF.

The genes are TRBV6-5 and TRBJ2-7; D unclear. Trimming cost V 5 bases and J 3 bases, with 11 bases left between them. Germline CDR1 reads MNHEY; CDR2 reads SVGAGI. CDR3 size: 13 residues. This CDR3 reads CASSPTYFYEQYF. As DNA, the CDR3 is TGTGCCAGCAGTCCGACATATTTCTACGAGCAGTACTTC.

Here the CDR3 DNA reads TGTGCCTGGAGTATTGTAGCGGGGGGGCTGGATACGCAGTATTTT. Translation: CAWSIVAGGLDTQYF. The rearrangement links TRBV30 to TRBJ2-3; 11 bases line up with TRBD2. This CDR3 region has 15 residues. The germline V gene has CDR1 GTSNPN and CDR2 SVGIG (reference sequence). J was trimmed by 6 bases and V by 2 bases; bases with no gene match: 7.

The gene calls are TRBV6-5 and TRBJ1-1, with a weak D call TRBD1 (6 bases). Trimming took 8 bases from V and 5 from J, leaving 9 bases between them. Germline V gene sequence: CDR1 MNHEY, CDR2 SVGAGI. The CDR3 spans 11 residues. The CDR3 region is CASLRGTEAFF. The CDR3 DNA is TGTGCCAGCCTCAGGGGTACTGAAGCTTTCTTT.

The chain couples TRBV6-5 to TRBJ2-1; TRBD2 might be the D (5 bases). CDR3 length: 15 residues. CDR1 is MNHEY and CDR2 is SVGAGI in the germline V gene. V lost 5 bases and J 10 bases, leaving 21 bases between the germline ends. CDR3 region: CASSIYEDPPGEQFF. The CDR3 DNA sequence: TGTGCCAGCAGTATCTACGAGGACCCCCCGGGAGAGCAGTTCTTC.

This sequence joins TRBV9 and TRBJ2-1; TRBD2 is a possible D gene (6 bases). V lost 0 bases and J lost 6, with 22 bases in between. This CDR3 has 18 amino acids. CDR1 is SGDLS, CDR2 YYNGEE, per germline. As DNA, the CDR3 is TGTGCCAGCAGCGTAGAGGCGGGGCCCATTAACCCTTCCAATGAGCAGTTCTTC. This gives the protein CASSVEAGPINPSNEQFF.